Only a few counts were recorded for the clone carrying this TCR beta chain. The antigen is undetermined. This entry belongs to a study of Ad26.COV2.S vaccination and SARS-CoV-2 variants. Whole-study context: Once, or twice with 56 days between doses, Ad26.COV2.S was given intramuscularly. Study-wide results and caveats: Reports say spike-specific CD8+ and CD4+ T cell responses covered substantial breadth after vaccination. An underestimation of total T cell responses may have resulted from the TCR breadth and depth analyses. Vaccine recipients had higher spike-specific TCR breadth than placebo recipients.

Profiling relied on immunoSEQ multiplex PCR, and the TCRdb table lists in-frame clones only, not all of them. The sample comprises 410,000 or so clones, about 90% of which are singletons, and about 1.7% rests with the top ten. The treatment here: approximately 18 received Ad26.COV2.S at low or high dose, single or two shots; about five received placebo; per-sample allocation not given. It was on day 63 after the first vaccine or placebo injection that samples were taken. CDR3 length: 14 amino acids. The V end lost 9 bases, the J end lost 3 bases, and 15 bases lay between the germline ends. Per the germline V gene, CDR1 is LNHNV and CDR2 is YYDKDF (reference sequence).

This clonotype was sampled from a person aged 18-65 years who received the Ad26.COV2.S COVID-19 vaccine or a placebo. The source was peripheral blood, collected in a trial of Ad26.COV2.S vaccine versus placebo. This sequence joins TRBV15 and TRBJ2-1; tentative D call: TRBD2 (7 bases). Written as DNA, the CDR3 is TGTGCCACGTTGGGGGGGCCTTTCTACAATGAGCAGTTCTTC. Amino acids: CATLGGPFYNEQFF. The full variable domain, in which reference TRBV15 and TRBJ2-1 provide the parts outside the CDR3, is DAMVIQNPRYQVTQFGKPVTLSCSQTLNHNVMYWYQQKSSQAPKLLFHYYDKDFNNEADTPDNFQSRRPNTSFCFLDIRSPGLGDTAMYLCATLGGPFYNEQFFGPGTRLTVL.